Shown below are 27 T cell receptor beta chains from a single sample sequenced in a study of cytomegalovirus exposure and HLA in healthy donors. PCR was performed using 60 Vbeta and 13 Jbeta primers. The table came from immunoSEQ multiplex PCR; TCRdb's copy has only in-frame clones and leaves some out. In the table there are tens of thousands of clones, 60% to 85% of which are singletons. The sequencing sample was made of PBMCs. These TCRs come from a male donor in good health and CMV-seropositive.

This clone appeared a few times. The CDR3 reads CASNPGGRTEAFF. The CDR3 nucleotides read TGTGCCAGCAATCCAGGGGGCCGGACTGAAGCTTTCTTT. The V and J genes are TRBV28 and TRBJ1-1; 8 bases map to TRBD1. Germline CDR1 reads MDHEN; CDR2 reads SYDVKM. This CDR3 region has 13 residues. Losses at the gene ends were 7 bases for V and 5 bases for J; bases not matched to a gene: 6.

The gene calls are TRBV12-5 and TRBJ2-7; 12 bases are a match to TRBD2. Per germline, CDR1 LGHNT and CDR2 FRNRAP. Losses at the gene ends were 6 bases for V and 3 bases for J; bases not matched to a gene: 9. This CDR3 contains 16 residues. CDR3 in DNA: TGTGCTAGTGGAAAAGCGACTAGCGGGAGTATCTACGAGCAGTACTTC. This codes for CASGKATSGSIYEQYF.

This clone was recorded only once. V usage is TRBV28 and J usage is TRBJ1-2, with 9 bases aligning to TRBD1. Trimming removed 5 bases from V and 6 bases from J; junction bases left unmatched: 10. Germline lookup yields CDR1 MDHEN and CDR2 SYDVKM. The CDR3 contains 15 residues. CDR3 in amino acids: CASSELTGGTNGYTF. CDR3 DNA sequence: TGTGCCAGCAGTGAACTGACAGGGGGTACCAATGGCTACACCTTC.

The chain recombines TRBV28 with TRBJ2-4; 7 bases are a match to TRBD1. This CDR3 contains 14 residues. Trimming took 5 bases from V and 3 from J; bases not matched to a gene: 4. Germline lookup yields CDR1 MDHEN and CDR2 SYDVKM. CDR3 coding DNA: TGTGCCAGCAGTGAACAGGGGAGCAAAAACATTCAGTACTTC. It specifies CASSEQGSKNIQYF.

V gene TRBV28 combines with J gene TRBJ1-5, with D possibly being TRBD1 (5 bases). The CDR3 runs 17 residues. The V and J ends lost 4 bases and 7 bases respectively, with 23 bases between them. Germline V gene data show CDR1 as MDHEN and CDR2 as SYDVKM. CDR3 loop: CASSSPFTTRVKQPQHF. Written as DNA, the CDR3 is TGTGCCAGCAGTTCACCATTCACGACCAGGGTCAAACAGCCCCAGCATTTT.

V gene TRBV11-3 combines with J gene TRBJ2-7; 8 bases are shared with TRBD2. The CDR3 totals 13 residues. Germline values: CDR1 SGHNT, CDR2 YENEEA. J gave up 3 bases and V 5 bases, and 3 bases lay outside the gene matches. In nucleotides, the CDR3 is TGTGCCAGCAGCCCGGGACTAGGCTACGAGCAGTACTTC. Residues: CASSPGLGYEQYF.

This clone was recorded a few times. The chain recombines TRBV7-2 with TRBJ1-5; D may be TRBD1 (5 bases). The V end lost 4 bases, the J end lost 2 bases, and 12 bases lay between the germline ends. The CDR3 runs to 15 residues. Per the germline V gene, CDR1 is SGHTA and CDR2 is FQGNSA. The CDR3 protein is CASSSRQPGNQPQHF. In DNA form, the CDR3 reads TGTGCCAGCAGCTCCCGACAGCCGGGCAATCAGCCCCAGCATTTT.

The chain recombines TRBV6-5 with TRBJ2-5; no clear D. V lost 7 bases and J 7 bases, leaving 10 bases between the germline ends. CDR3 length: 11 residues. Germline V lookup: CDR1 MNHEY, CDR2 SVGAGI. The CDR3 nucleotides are TGTGCCAGCACCAATACCGGGACCCAGTACTTC. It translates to CASTNTGTQYF.

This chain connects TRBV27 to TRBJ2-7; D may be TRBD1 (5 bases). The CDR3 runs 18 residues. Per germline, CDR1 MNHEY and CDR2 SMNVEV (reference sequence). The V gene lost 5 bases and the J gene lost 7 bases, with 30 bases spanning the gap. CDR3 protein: CASSKNSASLRGIMEQYF. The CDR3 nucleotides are TGTGCCAGCAGTAAAAACAGTGCATCACTTAGGGGCATTATGGAGCAGTACTTC.

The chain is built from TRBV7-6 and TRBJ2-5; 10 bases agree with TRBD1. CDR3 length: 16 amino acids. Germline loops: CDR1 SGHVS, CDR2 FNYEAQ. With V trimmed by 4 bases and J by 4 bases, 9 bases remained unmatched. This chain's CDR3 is CASSSGTGAPGETQYF. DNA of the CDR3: TGTGCCAGCAGCTCTGGGACAGGGGCGCCTGGAGAGACCCAGTACTTC.

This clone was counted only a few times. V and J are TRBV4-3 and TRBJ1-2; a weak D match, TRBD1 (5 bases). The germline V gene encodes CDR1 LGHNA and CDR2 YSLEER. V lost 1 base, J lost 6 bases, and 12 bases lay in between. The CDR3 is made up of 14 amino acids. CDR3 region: CASSQVQEWDGYTF. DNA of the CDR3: TGCGCCAGCAGCCAAGTACAGGAGTGGGATGGCTACACCTTC.

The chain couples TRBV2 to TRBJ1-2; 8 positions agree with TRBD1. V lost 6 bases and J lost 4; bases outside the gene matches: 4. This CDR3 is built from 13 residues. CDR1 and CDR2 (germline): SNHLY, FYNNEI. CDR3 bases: TGTGCCAGCAGAACAGGGGGACGCTATGGCTACACCTTC. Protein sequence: CASRTGGRYGYTF. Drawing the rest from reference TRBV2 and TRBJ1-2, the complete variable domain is EPEVTQTPSHQVTQMGQEVILRCVPISNHLYFYWYRQILGQKVEFLVSFYNNEISEKSEIFDDQFSVERPDGSNFTLKIRSTKLEDSAMYFCASRTGGRYGYTFGSGTRLTVV.

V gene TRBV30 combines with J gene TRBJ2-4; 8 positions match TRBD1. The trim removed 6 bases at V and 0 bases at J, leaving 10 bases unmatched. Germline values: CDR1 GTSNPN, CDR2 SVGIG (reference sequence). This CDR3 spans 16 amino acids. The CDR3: CACKNGQGLAKNIQYF. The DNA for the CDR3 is TGTGCCTGCAAAAACGGACAGGGATTAGCCAAAAACATTCAGTACTTC.

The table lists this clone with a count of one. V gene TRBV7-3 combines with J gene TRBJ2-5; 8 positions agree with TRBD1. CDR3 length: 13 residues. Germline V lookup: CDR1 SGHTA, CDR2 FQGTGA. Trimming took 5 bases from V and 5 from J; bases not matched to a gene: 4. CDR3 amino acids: CASSPGGSETQYF. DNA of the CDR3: TGTGCCAGCAGCCCAGGGGGCTCGGAGACCCAGTACTTC. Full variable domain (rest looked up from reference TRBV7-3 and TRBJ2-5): GAGVSQTPSNKVTEKGKYVELRCDPISGHTALYWYRQSLGQGPEFLIYFQGTGAADDSGLPNDRFFAVRPEGSVSTLKIQRTERGDSAVYLCASSPGGSETQYFGPGTRLLVL.

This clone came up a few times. The CDR3 sequence: CASNIAGVGYNEQFF. CDR3 DNA: TGTGCCAGCAATATAGCGGGAGTTGGGTACAATGAGCAGTTCTTC. The chain recombines TRBV14 with TRBJ2-1; TRBD2 agrees at 9 bases. The CDR3 sequence is 15 residues long. Trimming at V came to 7 bases and at J to 4 bases, leaving 8 bases not matched to a gene. Germline V gene lookup returns CDR1 SGHDN and CDR2 FVKESK.

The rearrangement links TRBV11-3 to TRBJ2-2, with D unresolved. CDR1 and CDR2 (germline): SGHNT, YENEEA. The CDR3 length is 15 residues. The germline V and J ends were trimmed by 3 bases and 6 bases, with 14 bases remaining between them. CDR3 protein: CASSFSPGMAGELFF. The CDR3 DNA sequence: TGTGCCAGCAGCTTCTCTCCGGGTATGGCCGGGGAGCTGTTTTTT.

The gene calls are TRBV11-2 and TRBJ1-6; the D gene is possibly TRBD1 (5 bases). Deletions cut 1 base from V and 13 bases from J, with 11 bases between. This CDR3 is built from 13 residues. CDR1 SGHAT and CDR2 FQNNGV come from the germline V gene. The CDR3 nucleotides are TGTGCCAGCAGCTTAGGTGGGGGGTGGCCCCTCCACTTT. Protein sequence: CASSLGGGWPLHF.

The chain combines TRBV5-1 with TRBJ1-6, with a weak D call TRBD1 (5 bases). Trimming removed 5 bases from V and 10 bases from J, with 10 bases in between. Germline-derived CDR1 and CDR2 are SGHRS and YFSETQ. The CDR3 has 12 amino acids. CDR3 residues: CASSWGDSPLHF. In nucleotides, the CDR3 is TGCGCCAGCAGTTGGGGGGACTCACCCCTCCACTTT.

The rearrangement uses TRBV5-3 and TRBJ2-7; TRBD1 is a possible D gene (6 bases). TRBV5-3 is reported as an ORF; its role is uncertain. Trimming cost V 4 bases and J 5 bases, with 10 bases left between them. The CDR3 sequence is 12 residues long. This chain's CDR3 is CARSQGDNEQYF. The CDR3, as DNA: TGTGCCAGAAGCCAAGGGGACAACGAGCAGTACTTC.

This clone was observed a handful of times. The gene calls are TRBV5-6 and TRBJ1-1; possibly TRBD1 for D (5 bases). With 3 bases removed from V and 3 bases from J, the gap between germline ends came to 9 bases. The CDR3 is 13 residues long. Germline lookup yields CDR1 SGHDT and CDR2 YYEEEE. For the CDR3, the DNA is TGTGCCAGCAGCTCGACAGCCGACACTGAAGCTTTCTTT. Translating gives CASSSTADTEAFF. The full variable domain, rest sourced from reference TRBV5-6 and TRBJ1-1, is DAGVTQSPTHLIKTRGQQVTLRCSPKSGHDTVSWYQQALGQGPQFIFQYYEEEERQRGNFPDRFSGHQFPNYSSELNVNALLLGDSALYLCASSSTADTEAFFGQGTRLTVV.

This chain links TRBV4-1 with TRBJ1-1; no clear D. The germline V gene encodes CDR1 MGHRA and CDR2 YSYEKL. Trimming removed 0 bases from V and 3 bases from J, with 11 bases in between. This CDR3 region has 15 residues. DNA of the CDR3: TGCGCCAGCAGCCAAGATCAGAGCGGGTACACTGAAGCTTTCTTT. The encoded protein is CASSQDQSGYTEAFF.

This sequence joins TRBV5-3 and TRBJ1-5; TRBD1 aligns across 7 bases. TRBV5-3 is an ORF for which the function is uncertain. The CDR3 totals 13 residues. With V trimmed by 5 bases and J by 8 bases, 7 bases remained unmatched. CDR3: CARRQTGLKPQHF. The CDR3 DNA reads TGTGCCAGAAGACAGACAGGGCTGAAGCCCCAGCATTTT.

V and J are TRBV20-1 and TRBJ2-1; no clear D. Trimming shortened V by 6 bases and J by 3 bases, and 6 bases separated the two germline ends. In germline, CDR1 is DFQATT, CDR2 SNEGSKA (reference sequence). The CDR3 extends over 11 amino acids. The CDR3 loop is CSAYSYNEQFF. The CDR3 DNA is TGCAGTGCGTACAGCTACAATGAGCAGTTCTTC.

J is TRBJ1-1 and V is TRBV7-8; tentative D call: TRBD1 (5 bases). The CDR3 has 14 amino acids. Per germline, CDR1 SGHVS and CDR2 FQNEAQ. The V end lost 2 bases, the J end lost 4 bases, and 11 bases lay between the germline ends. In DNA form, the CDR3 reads TGTGCCAGCAGCTTATCGGGGGGGGGCACTGAAGCTTTCTTT. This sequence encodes CASSLSGGGTEAFF.

The CDR3 reads CASSDELISTDTQYF. Written as DNA, the CDR3 is TGTGCCAGCAGTGATGAGCTAATCAGCACAGATACGCAGTATTTT. V usage is TRBV2 and J usage is TRBJ2-3, with unresolved D. CDR1 SNHLY and CDR2 FYNNEI come from the germline V gene. This CDR3 has 15 amino acids. The V end was cut by 3 bases, the J end by 0 bases, with 10 bases between.

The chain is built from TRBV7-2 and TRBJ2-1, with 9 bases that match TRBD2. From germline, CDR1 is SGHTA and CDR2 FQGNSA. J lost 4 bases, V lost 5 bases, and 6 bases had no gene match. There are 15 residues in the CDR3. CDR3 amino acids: CASSGASGAYNEQFF. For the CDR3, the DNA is TGTGCCAGCAGCGGAGCTAGCGGGGCGTACAATGAGCAGTTCTTC.

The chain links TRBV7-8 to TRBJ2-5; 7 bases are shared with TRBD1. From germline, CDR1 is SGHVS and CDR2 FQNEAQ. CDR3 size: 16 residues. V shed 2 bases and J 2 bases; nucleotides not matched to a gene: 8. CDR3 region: CASSLFIEGQQETQYF. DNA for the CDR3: TGTGCCAGCAGCTTATTTATCGAGGGACAGCAAGAGACCCAGTACTTC.